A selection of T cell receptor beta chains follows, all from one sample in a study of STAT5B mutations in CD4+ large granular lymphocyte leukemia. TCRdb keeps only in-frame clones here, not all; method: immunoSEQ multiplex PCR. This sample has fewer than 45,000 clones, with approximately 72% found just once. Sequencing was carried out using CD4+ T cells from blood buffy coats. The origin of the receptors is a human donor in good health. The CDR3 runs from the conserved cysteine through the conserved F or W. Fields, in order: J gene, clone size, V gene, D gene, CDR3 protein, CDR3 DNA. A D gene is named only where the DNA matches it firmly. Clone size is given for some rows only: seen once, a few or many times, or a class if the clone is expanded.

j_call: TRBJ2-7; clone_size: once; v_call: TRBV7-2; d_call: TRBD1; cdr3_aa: CASSFGTGTYEQYF; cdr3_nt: TGTGCCAGCAGCTTCGGGACAGGGACCTACGAGCAGTACTTC
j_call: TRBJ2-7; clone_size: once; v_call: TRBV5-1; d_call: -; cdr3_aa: CASSLGPGASSYEQYF; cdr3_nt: TGCGCCAGCAGCTTGGGCCCAGGGGCGTCCTCCTACGAGCAGTACTTC
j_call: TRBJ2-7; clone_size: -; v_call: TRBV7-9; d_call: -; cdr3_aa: CASSLASDSSYEQYF; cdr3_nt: TGTGCCAGCAGCTTAGCAAGTGACAGCTCCTACGAGCAGTACTTC
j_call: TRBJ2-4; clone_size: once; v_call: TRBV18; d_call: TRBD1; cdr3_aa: CASSPTTGRGQGNIQYF; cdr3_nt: TGTGCCAGCTCACCGACCACCGGTAGGGGGCAGGGAAACATTCAGTACTTC
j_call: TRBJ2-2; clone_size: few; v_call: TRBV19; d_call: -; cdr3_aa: CATGSSSGELFF; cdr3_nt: TGTGCCACCGGCTCTAGCTCCGGGGAGCTGTTTTTT
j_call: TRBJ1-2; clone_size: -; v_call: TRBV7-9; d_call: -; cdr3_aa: CASSLGTRPEIGYTF; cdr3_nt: TGTGCCAGCAGCTTAGGAACAAGGCCGGAGATTGGCTACACCTTC
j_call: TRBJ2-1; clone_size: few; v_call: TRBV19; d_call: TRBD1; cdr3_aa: CASSMDRGSYNEQFF; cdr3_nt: TGTGCCAGTAGTATGGACAGGGGGTCCTACAATGAGCAGTTCTTC
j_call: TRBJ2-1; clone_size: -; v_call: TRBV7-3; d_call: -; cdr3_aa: CASSPDGDNEQFF; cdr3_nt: TGTGCCAGCAGCCCGGACGGAGACAATGAGCAGTTCTTC
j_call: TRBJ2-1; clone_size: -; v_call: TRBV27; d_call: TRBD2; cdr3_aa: CASMGGGSYNEQFF; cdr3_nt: TGTGCCAGCATGGGGGGGGGCTCCTACAATGAGCAGTTCTTC
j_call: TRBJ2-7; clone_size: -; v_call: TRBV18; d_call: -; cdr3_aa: CASSPPNTNYEQYF; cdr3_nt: TGTGCCAGCTCACCACCGAACACCAACTACGAGCAGTACTTC
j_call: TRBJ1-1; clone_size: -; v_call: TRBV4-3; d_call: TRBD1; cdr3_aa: CASSQVRGTGILNTEAFF; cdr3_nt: TGCGCCAGCAGCCAAGTGAGAGGGACAGGGATACTGAACACTGAAGCTTTCTTT
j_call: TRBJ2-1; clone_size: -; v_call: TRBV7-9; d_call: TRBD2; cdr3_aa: CASSPPGLAGANEQFF; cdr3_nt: TGTGCCAGCAGCCCACCGGGACTAGCGGGAGCGAATGAGCAGTTCTTC
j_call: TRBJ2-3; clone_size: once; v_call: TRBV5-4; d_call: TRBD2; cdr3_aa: CASSWGLVPDTQYF; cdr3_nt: TGTGCCAGCAGCTGGGGACTAGTCCCAGATACGCAGTATTTT
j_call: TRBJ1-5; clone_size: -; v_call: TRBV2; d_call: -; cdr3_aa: CASQGSLSNQPQHF; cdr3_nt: TGTGCCAGCCAGGGATCCCTTAGCAATCAGCCCCAGCATTTT
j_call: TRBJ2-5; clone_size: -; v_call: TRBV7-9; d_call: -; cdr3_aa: CASSLRGVETQYF; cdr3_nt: TGTGCCAGCAGCTTGAGGGGCGTTGAGACCCAGTACTTC
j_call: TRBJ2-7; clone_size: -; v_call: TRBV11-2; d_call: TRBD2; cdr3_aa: CASSLVAGDHYEQYF; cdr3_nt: TGTGCCAGCAGCTTAGTAGCGGGAGACCACTACGAGCAGTACTTC
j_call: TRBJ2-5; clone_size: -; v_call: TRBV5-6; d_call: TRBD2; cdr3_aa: CASSLVAGGGETQYF; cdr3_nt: TGTGCCAGCAGCTTGGTTGCGGGGGGGGGAGAGACCCAGTACTTC
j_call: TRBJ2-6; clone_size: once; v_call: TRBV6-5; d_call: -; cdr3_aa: CASSRPHSGANVLTF; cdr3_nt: TGTGCCAGCAGTAGACCTCACTCTGGGGCCAACGTCCTGACTTTC
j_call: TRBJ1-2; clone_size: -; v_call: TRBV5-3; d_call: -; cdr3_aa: CARSGGRRLYGYTF; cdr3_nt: TGTGCCAGAAGCGGGGGACGGAGACTCTATGGCTACACCTTC
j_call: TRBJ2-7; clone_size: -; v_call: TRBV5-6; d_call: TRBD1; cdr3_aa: CASSFRTGMSEQYF; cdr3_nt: TGTGCCAGCAGCTTTAGGACAGGGATGAGCGAGCAGTACTTC
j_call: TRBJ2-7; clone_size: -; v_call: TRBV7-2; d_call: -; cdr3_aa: CASRAGQGTYEQYF; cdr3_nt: TGTGCCAGCAGAGCAGGGCAGGGAACCTACGAGCAGTACTTC
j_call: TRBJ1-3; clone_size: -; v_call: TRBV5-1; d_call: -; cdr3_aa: CASSWGTSGNTIYF; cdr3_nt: TGCGCCAGCAGCTGGGGGACCTCTGGAAACACCATATATTTT
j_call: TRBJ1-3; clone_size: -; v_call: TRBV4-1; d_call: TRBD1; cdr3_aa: CASSQTGTGSNTIYF; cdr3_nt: TGCGCCAGCAGCCAGACCGGGACAGGGTCGAACACCATATATTTT
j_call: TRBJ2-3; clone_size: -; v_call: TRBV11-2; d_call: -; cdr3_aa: CASSFGIVGQYF; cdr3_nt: TGTGCCAGCAGCTTCGGGATCGTCGGGCAGTATTTT
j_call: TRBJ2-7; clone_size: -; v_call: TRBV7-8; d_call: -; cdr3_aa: CASSRVTGASEQYF; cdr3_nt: TGTGCCAGCAGCCGCGTGACGGGAGCTAGTGAGCAGTACTTC
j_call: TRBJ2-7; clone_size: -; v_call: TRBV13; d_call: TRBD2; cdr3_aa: CASSPTPGLAGGPNYEQYF; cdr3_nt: TGTGCCAGCAGCCCAACCCCGGGACTAGCGGGAGGGCCCAACTACGAGCAGTACTTC
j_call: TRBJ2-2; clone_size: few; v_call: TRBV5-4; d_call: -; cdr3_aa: CASSLERVAGELFF; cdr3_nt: TGTGCCAGCAGCTTGGAAAGGGTGGCCGGGGAGCTGTTTTTT
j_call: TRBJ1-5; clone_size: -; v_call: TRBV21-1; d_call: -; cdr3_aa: CASSKGPGDQPQHF; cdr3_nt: TGTGCCAGCAGCAAAGGTCCCGGTGATCAGCCCCAGCATTTT
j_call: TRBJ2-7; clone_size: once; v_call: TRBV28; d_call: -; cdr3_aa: CASAYYEQYF; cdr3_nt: TGTGCCAGCGCTTATTACGAGCAGTACTTC
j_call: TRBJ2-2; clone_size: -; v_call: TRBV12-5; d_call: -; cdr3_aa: CASGLVAGSNTGELFF; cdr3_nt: TGTGCTAGTGGTTTGGTAGCGGGCTCCAACACCGGGGAGCTGTTTTTT
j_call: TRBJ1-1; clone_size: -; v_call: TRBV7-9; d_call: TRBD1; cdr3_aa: CASSLQQGAIHMNTEAFF; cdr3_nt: TGTGCCAGCAGCTTACAACAGGGGGCCATACATATGAACACTGAAGCTTTCTTT
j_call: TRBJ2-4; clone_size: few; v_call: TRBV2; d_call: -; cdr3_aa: CASSQDNQNIQYF; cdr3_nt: TGTGCCAGCAGCCAGGACAACCAAAACATTCAGTACTTC
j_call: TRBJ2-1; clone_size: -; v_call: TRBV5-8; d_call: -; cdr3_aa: CASIMGSSYNEQFF; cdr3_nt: TGTGCCAGCATCATGGGGAGCTCCTACAATGAGCAGTTCTTC